Here is one T cell receptor beta chain with its context. No antigen is known for it. No qualities accompany the bases; no much larger clone lies one base away. V drops 6 bases and J drops 9 bases, leaving 20 bases in between. From cysteine to phenylalanine, the CDR3 is 15 amino acids long. CDR3 DNA is the only sequence kept; it has 45 bases, read in frame from the first base. CDR1 and CDR2, looked up from the germline V gene, are MDHEN and SYDVKM. This sample stems from a study of cytomegalovirus exposure and HLA in healthy donors (dated by TCRdb to 2015 to 2018). For the study in its entirety: An earlier analysis of 587 of the donors reported approximately 270 Gb of sequence data and roughly 100 million unique TCR beta sequences from 150 million to 200 million T cells. About 280 gigabases of sequencing data and around 80 million unique TCR sequences made up an early release that covered under 750 HLA-typed donors. Of the roughly 420 genotyped donors, 75% to 85% were placed in the genetic ancestry cluster associated with self-reported Caucasian donors. The study was designed to test whether signatures of past pathogen exposure could be identified by cataloging public T cell receptors. The study profiled the T cell repertoires of around 700 subjects by immunosequencing and related them to cytomegalovirus serostatus. A separate validation cohort of 100 to 150 different subjects was used in addition to the roughly 720-subject first cohort. High-throughput TCR immunosequencing, statistical association of individual TCRs with disease status, and machine learning were combined to predict cytomegalovirus infection status. In a later analysis, previously published TCR beta repertoires from several hundred donors were re-analyzed and high-resolution HLA genotyping was added so that TCR occurrence patterns could be studied. The later analysis used no new phenotypic data to find candidate immune exposures, relying instead on TCR beta sequences and their occurrence across donors. An earlier analysis of several hundred of the donors used high-throughput TCR beta sequencing to judge whether each TCR beta V gene segment behaved as functional or pseudogenic. Donor age, sex, ethnicity and CMV serostatus were collected together with the repertoire data. In a later genetic analysis, genome-wide SNP genotypes for 398 of the 666 donors were used, and that subset was treated as a discovery cohort. All discovery cohort repertoires had been generated using a single sequencing platform. Class I and class II HLA loci were covered by the typing at four-digit resolution. The number of donors typed differed by locus, with about 629-630 for A, B, C, DRB1 and DQB1, about 500 for DQA1, 600 to 610 for DPA1, and some 440 for DPB1. Because of strong linkage in the cohort, 4 to 6 DR-DQ haplotypes were treated as single units for association and clustering. Across 300 to 500 genotyped donors of the cohort, an average of about 240,000 unique TCR beta nucleotide sequences per donor were sequenced, and about a sixth of those sequences were non-productive. Findings and caveats that apply to the study as a whole: In a later analysis, TCR association rates were found to vary across HLA loci, with the most associated TCRs seen for DRB1 alleles and the fewest for HLA-C alleles. At a false discovery rate of 0.05, a later analysis linked around 15,000 TCR beta sequences to specific HLA alleles. In a later analysis, several top co-occurrence clusters were reported to appear linked to parvovirus B19, influenza, CMV and Epstein-Barr virus. Because counts were too low, about 17 rarely observed V segments, including chromosome 9 orphons, were excluded from the earlier analysis of around 640 of the donors. Compared with equally common non-associated chains, HLA-associated TCR beta chains in a later analysis were more clonally expanded and had lower generation probabilities. A later genetic analysis associated a missense DCLRE1C variant with V-gene and J-gene trimming of TCR beta chains, and an independent cohort replicated the association. The study listed approximately 150 TCR beta chains as associated with cytomegalovirus. In a later analysis, most CMV-associated TCR beta chains were found to appear HLA-restricted, with HLA associations seemingly driven largely by CMV exposure. Strong co-occurrence of HLA alleles, especially DR and DQ, made assigning TCR associations to individual alleles difficult. A further reported finding was that TCR beta sequences accurately predicted the HLA-A and HLA-B alleles for most subjects in the first cohort. Correlated functional status among segregating V segments might be attributable to linkage disequilibrium, but an unknown experimental factor could not be ruled out. Most TCR sequences were observed very rarely across donors, whereas some public TCRs were present in many individuals. Broadly in line with IMGT annotations, most TCR beta V segments showed up in productive rearrangements about 87% or about 30% of the time in an earlier analysis of several hundred of the donors. In vitro tests confirmed that three of the cytomegalovirus-associated TCR beta chains recognize cytomegalovirus antigens. In both the original and validation cohorts, the classifier was reported to diagnose cytomegalovirus status with high specificity and sensitivity. Sequencing depth was assumed to be roughly uniform across donors in the presence/absence analyses, though that assumption may not hold. The 87-base-pair reads could not distinguish some IMGT-functional V segments, including TRBV6-2 and TRBV6-3, so those segments were excluded. The authors suggested that the approach could potentially be extended to other disease states and immunological phenotypes. A group of highly shared sequence variants was considered likely to be a technical artifact of the sequencing pipeline. Only TCR beta chains were sequenced in this cohort, and the absence of alpha or paired-chain data limited detectable features. A later genetic analysis reported fewer N-insertions in productive TCRs among donors in an Asian-associated ancestry cluster than the roughly 720-donor mean. HLA typing was unavailable for some donors at each locus, so association tests used only the typed subset. The only immune exposure information available for the cohort was CMV serostatus.

In total, over 600 healthy bone marrow donors made up the cohort. At the time of sampling, every cohort member was nominally healthy, though immune exposures that went unrecorded were likely present. The donor was CMV seronegative and belonged to the group of 320 or so seronegative cohort members. A peripheral blood sample was provided by each donor, and peripheral blood mononuclear cells were used for TCR beta sequencing. Genomic DNA extraction from the blood cell samples was performed with the Qiagen DNeasy Blood Extraction Kit. The method was the immunoSEQ multiplex PCR assay. For the multiplex PCR, a mixture combining 60 forward primers for TCR Vbeta segments and 13 reverse primers for TCR Jbeta segments was used. Amplification of the CDR3 region of rearranged TCR beta genes was performed with a multiplex PCR assay on genomic DNA. The amplified TCR beta libraries were sequenced on the Illumina HiSeq System as 87-base-pair reads. The authors' analysis ran thus. Across the 670 or so repertoires, a later analysis counted 75 million to 90 million unique TCR beta chains, 9.5 million to 12 million of which were shared by at least two donors. Raw reads were error-corrected and collapsed into unique sequences with a nearest-neighbor algorithm that merged closely related sequences to remove PCR and sequencing errors. To assign V, D and J gene segments, CDR3 sequences were aligned to IMGT reference sequences. For a sequence to be retained, a match of at least six nucleotides was required to both a V gene segment and a J gene segment. Rearrangements were classified as productive when the CDR3 lacked stop codons and remained in frame with V and J, and all other rearrangements were classified as non-productive. Following IMGT convention, CDR3 was defined as the stretch from the second conserved V-encoded cysteine to the conserved J-encoded phenylalanine. The earlier analysis of roughly 590 of the donors excluded sequences that lacked an unambiguous match to a single V gene segment. In an earlier analysis of some 590 of the donors, V segments were called functional above 56.7% productive rearrangements and were called segregating when the between-donor standard deviation exceeded 5%. To diagnose cytomegalovirus status from the catalog of TCR beta chain sequences, a statistical classification framework was built. In a later analysis, TCR nucleotide sequences were compared against IMGT/GENE-DB human TR gene sequences so that V and J genes could be assigned. In a later analysis, CDR3 sequences and most-parsimonious VDJ recombination scenarios were assigned using the TCRdist pipeline. In a later analysis, each TCR beta chain was defined by its CDR3 amino acid sequence together with its V-gene family, and reads lacking a unique V-gene family were excluded. A later analysis removed roughly 590 highly shared, low-generation-probability nucleotide sequences to deal with suspected cross-contamination and a sequencing artifact. For each public chain, a later analysis derived a clonal expansion index from normalized ranks of inferred template counts within each repertoire. Generation probabilities in a later analysis came from a VDJ recombination model fitted to out-of-frame rearrangements, and those results were checked against IGoR. In a later analysis, TCR-TCR, TCR-HLA and TCR-CMV co-occurrence was scored with hypergeometric tests, and a repertoire-size bias correction was applied to TCR pairs. To estimate false discovery rates, a later analysis permuted the HLA or CMV assignments 20 times. In a later analysis, co-occurring TCRs were grouped with DBSCAN, and TCRdist sequence similarity was added when clustering was performed within HLA-allele-positive subsets. Repertoires with fewer than 30,000 or more than 120,000 public chains, plus five repertoires with anomalous nucleotide sharing, were excluded from co-occurrence clustering. TCRdb provides this immuneACCESS table in a form limited to in-frame rearrangements. Some clones are lacking; in checked studies, under half of them reflect an unresolved V gene, and why the rest are absent is not known. D and trimming come from the DNA, and the V and J calls and clone size come from that table. This sample lists around 130,000 clones; 75% to 80% were detected once. The top ten clonotypes cover 0.75% to 0.95% of the sample.

The receptor chain draws on TRBV28 and TRBJ2-2; tentative D gene TRBD2, with 6 bases matching. This clonotype originated in a woman in her sixties or seventies in good health and CMV-seronegative. Sequencing was performed on PBMCs. The CDR3: CASRAGSGETRELFF. The base sequence is TGTGCCAGCAGAGCAGGGTCGGGAGAGACCAGGGAGCTGTTTTTT.